The 14 T cell receptor beta chains below all came from one sample that was sequenced in a study of cytomegalovirus exposure and HLA in healthy donors. In the PCR, 60 Vbeta and 13 Jbeta primers were used. Clones were read by immunoSEQ multiplex PCR, and TCRdb kept only the in-frame ones, dropping some. The sample carries some 97,000 clones, 79% recorded once. Sequencing used PBMCs. These receptors came from a female donor in good health and CMV-seropositive.

This chain uses TRBV7-2 with TRBJ1-2; the D gene is possibly TRBD1 (5 bases). Germline V gives CDR1 SGHTA, CDR2 FQGNSA. V gave up 5 bases and J gave up 1 base, with 8 bases separating them. CDR3 length: 13 residues. CDR3 in amino acids: CASSLRDNYGYTF. For the CDR3, the DNA is TGTGCCAGCAGCCTCAGGGATAACTATGGCTACACCTTC.

The chain couples TRBV19 to TRBJ1-1; a possible D gene is TRBD1 (5 bases). Trimming shortened V by 6 bases and J by 5 bases, and 10 bases separated the two germline ends. This CDR3 is 12 amino acids long. CDR1 is LNHDA and CDR2 is SQIVND in the germline V gene (reference sequence). The CDR3 DNA is TGTGCCAGTAGCCCAGGGTGGACTGAAGCTTTCTTT. It encodes CASSPGWTEAFF.

This chain uses TRBV4-3 with TRBJ1-1; no firm D call. The CDR3 has 13 amino acids. Germline V gives CDR1 LGHNA, CDR2 YSLEER. V was shortened by 4 bases and J by 4 bases, with 10 bases between the two germline ends. CDR3 DNA sequence: TGCGCCAGCAGCCCGATAGTGTCCACTGAAGCTTTCTTT. As protein: CASSPIVSTEAFF.

The chain has TRBV7-2 and TRBJ1-2; the D gene is possibly TRBD1 (5 bases). Per germline, CDR1 SGHTA and CDR2 FQGNSA. The CDR3 has 13 residues. V dropped 6 bases and J dropped 4 bases, with 12 bases sitting between them. DNA for the CDR3: TGTGCCAGCAGGCGCGACAGCTCCTATGGCTACACCTTC. This encodes CASRRDSSYGYTF.

This clone was counted a single time. The J gene is TRBJ1-5, the V gene TRBV9; 9 bases are a match to TRBD1. The V gene's germline CDR1 is SGDLS and CDR2 YYNGEE. V shed 1 base, J shed 2 bases, and the junction held 13 bases outside the gene matches. The CDR3 loop spans 19 amino acids. CDR3 sequence: CASSVLTGDRVAGNQPQHF. Here the CDR3 DNA reads TGTGCCAGCAGCGTACTCACTGGGGACAGGGTCGCTGGCAATCAGCCCCAGCATTTT. Full variable domain (outside the CDR3, taken from reference TRBV9 and TRBJ1-5): DSGVTQTPKHLITATGQRVTLRCSPRSGDLSVYWYQQSLDQGLQFLIQYYNGEERAKGNILERFSAQQFPDLHSELNLSSLELGDSALYFCASSVLTGDRVAGNQPQHFGDGTRLSIL.

In its sample, this clone was seen a few times. The junction does not match germline at one end; this may be a read error. The chain has TRBV7-9 and TRBJ2-7; D not resolved. The CDR3 length is 12 residues. From germline, CDR1 is SEHNR and CDR2 FQNEAQ (reference sequence). DNA for the CDR3: TGTTCCAGCTCAGTCTTATACTACGAGCAGTACTTC. It specifies CSSSVLYYEQYF.

This clone appeared a single time. At one end the junction does not follow the germline gene, possibly because of a read error. The V call is TRBV7-2, the J call TRBJ2-4; perhaps TRBD2 as D (6 bases). Germline CDR1 is SGHTA and CDR2 is FQGNSA. This CDR3 is 11 amino acids long. CDR3 in DNA: TGTGCCAGCAGCTTAAACGGTCCGGGGGACTTC. This encodes CASSLNGPGDF. The full variable domain, in which reference TRBV7-2 and TRBJ2-4 provide the parts outside the CDR3, is GAGVSQSPSNKVTEKGKDVELRCDPISGHTALYWYRQSLGQGLEFLIYFQGNSAPDKSGLPSDRFSAERTGGSVSTLTIQRTQQEDSAVYLCASSLNGPGDFGAGTRLSVL.

This clone was counted a single time. This chain uses TRBV10-3 with TRBJ2-7; TRBD2 is a possible D gene (5 bases). The V end was cut by 0 bases, the J end by 2 bases, with 11 bases between. This CDR3 has 15 residues. The V gene's germline CDR1 is ENHRY and CDR2 SYGVKD. CDR3 amino acids: CAISESLVGAYEQYF. The CDR3 nucleotides read TGTGCCATCAGTGAGTCGTTGGTCGGGGCCTACGAGCAGTACTTC.

The chain employs TRBV7-9 and TRBJ2-5, with 8 bases that match TRBD1. CDR1 is SEHNR, CDR2 FQNEAQ, per germline (reference sequence). This CDR3 is 18 amino acids long. Trimming at V came to 5 bases and at J to 4 bases, leaving 18 bases not matched to a gene. CDR3 region: CASSGRVRTGSLLETQYF. DNA of the CDR3: TGTGCCAGCAGCGGACGAGTCCGGACAGGGTCGCTCCTAGAGACCCAGTACTTC.

The genes are TRBV4-3 and TRBJ2-2; maybe TRBD2 (5 bases). This CDR3 has 13 amino acids. Germline V gene data show CDR1 as LGHNA and CDR2 as YSLEER. The V gene lost 5 bases and the J gene lost 8 bases, with 12 bases spanning the gap. DNA of the CDR3: TGCGCCAGCAGCGAAGCGGCCAGGGGGGAGCTGTTTTTT. This encodes CASSEAARGELFF.

Note on this clone: Other DNA sequences in this sample translate to the same CDR3. V is TRBV19 and J is TRBJ1-5; 7 positions agree with TRBD1. J lost 4 bases, V lost 4 bases, and 4 bases had no gene match. CDR3 size: 14 residues. The germline CDR1 and CDR2 sequences are LNHDA and SQIVND (reference sequence). CDR3 sequence: CASSKIQGNQPQHF. CDR3 sequence (DNA): TGTGCCAGTAGTAAGATACAGGGGAATCAGCCCCAGCATTTT.

The V and J genes are TRBV19 and TRBJ1-2; 9 nucleotides agree with TRBD1. With 3 bases clipped from V and 2 bases from J, the junction kept 1 base outside the gene matches. CDR1 is LNHDA, CDR2 SQIVND, per germline (reference sequence). CDR3 size: 14 residues. CDR3 amino acids: CASSMGQGNYGYTF. The CDR3 bases are TGTGCCAGTAGTATGGGACAGGGAAACTATGGCTACACCTTC.

The chain is built from TRBV7-8 and TRBJ1-5; D possibly corresponds to TRBD1 (5 bases). The CDR3 loop spans 16 amino acids. From germline, CDR1 is SGHVS and CDR2 FQNEAQ. Trimming took 4 bases from V and 0 from J, leaving 13 bases between them. CDR3 region: CASSSETAYSNQPQHF. CDR3 bases: TGTGCCAGCAGCTCGGAGACAGCATATAGCAATCAGCCCCAGCATTTT.

The gene calls are TRBV6-6 and TRBJ2-7, with a tentative D call TRBD1 (5 bases). Trimming took 2 bases from V and 0 from J, leaving 11 bases between them. CDR1 and CDR2 from the germline V gene are MNHNY and SVGAGI (reference sequence). The CDR3 has 15 residues. The CDR3 bases are TGTGCCAGCAGTTACGGACACGCGTCCTCCTACGAGCAGTACTTC. It specifies CASSYGHASSYEQYF.